This T cell receptor beta chain is drawn from a study of blood T cell repertoires in COVID-19. Study-level information: There were acute and convalescent COVID-19 samples, and they came from the United States, Italy and Spain. T cells, B-cell-depleted T cells, or PBMCs provided the cDNA or gDNA that served as material.

Original processing methods: Using reference gene primer amplification, nucleated cell counts were estimated. Data came from immunoSEQ multiplex PCR; TCRdb stores just in-frame clones and leaves some out. V, J and clone size were drawn from that table, and D and trimming were deduced from the DNA. The sample holds 230,000 or so clones; approximately 80% are singletons and the top ten take about 2%. The CDR3 contains 12 residues. Per germline, CDR1 SGHDT and CDR2 YYEEEE. Trimming removed 4 bases from V and 1 base from J, with 6 bases in between. The chain joins TRBV5-6 to TRBJ2-7; D is unclear. The sequence was collected from a man in his forties who had recovered from COVID-19. Sequencing was done on a sample of peripheral blood. The CDR3 sequence is CASSIMSYEQYF. As DNA, the CDR3 is TGTGCCAGCAGCATAATGTCCTACGAGCAGTACTTC. Supplemented by reference TRBV5-6 and TRBJ2-7, the full variable domain reads DAGVTQSPTHLIKTRGQQVTLRCSPKSGHDTVSWYQQALGQGPQFIFQYYEEEERQRGNFPDRFSGHQFPNYSSELNVNALLLGDSALYLCASSIMSYEQYFGPGTRLTVT.